The 25 T cell receptor beta chains in this list originate from one sample, sequenced in a study of blood T cell repertoires in COVID-19. Some clones are missing from TCRdb's copy, which holds only in-frame ones; the method was immunoSEQ multiplex PCR. Of 50,000 or so clones in the sample, about 87% are singletons; the top ten hold approximately 12%. The material sequenced was peripheral blood. The receptors come from an elderly man with acute or convalescent COVID-19.

The chain links TRBV11-2 to TRBJ2-1, with TRBD1 matching over 7 bases. Trimming cost V 1 base and J 0 bases; bases outside gene matches: 3. The CDR3 is 16 amino acids. Germline loops: CDR1 SGHAT, CDR2 FQNNGV. DNA of the CDR3: TGTGCCAGCAGCTTAGCGGGGACAGCCTCCTACAATGAGCAGTTCTTC. This codes for CASSLAGTASYNEQFF.

The gene calls are TRBV11-2 and TRBJ2-1; 11 bases fit TRBD2. The CDR3 runs to 15 residues. Trimming removed 9 bases from V and 12 bases from J; junction bases left unmatched: 16. CDR1 is SGHAT and CDR2 is FQNNGV in the germline V gene. The CDR3 region is CASDARLAGFVGQFF. CDR3 DNA sequence: TGTGCCAGTGACGCCCGACTAGCGGGGTTTGTTGGGCAGTTCTTC.

This rearrangement joins TRBV6-5 to TRBJ1-1; 7 bases match TRBD1. From germline, CDR1 is MNHEY and CDR2 SVGAGI. Unmatched junction bases numbered 8, after V lost 5 bases and J lost 2 bases. This CDR3 is 15 amino acids long. This CDR3 reads CASSHVGQINTEAFF. The CDR3 region has the DNA TGTGCCAGCAGTCATGTGGGACAGATAAACACTGAAGCTTTCTTT.

This clone was observed a few times. The chain has TRBV6-5 and TRBJ1-6; 8 positions agree with TRBD1. CDR1 MNHEY and CDR2 SVGAGI come from the germline V gene. The CDR3 sequence is 14 residues long. V lost 6 bases and J lost 7; bases outside the gene matches: 5. The CDR3 is CASRGTGDNSPLHF. The DNA of the CDR3 is TGTGCCAGCAGAGGGACAGGCGACAATTCACCCCTCCACTTT.

V is TRBV19 and J is TRBJ1-6, with a tentative D call TRBD1 (6 bases). The V end lost 2 bases, the J end lost 7 bases, and 9 bases lay between the germline ends. The germline V gene has CDR1 LNHDA and CDR2 SQIVND (reference sequence). The length of the CDR3 is 14 residues. The CDR3 protein is CASSIRQANSPLHF. Written as DNA, the CDR3 is TGTGCCAGTAGTATAAGACAGGCCAATTCACCCCTCCACTTT.

The rearrangement uses TRBV10-3 and TRBJ2-3; the match to TRBD2 covers 8 bases. The germline V gene encodes CDR1 ENHRY and CDR2 SYGVKD. The CDR3 is made up of 15 amino acids. Trimming cost V 3 bases and J 5 bases; bases outside gene matches: 7. CDR3 region: CAISERGGHLDTQYF. Written as DNA, the CDR3 is TGTGCCATCAGTGAACGGGGGGGGCACTTAGATACGCAGTATTTT.

This chain connects TRBV2 to TRBJ2-7, with 7 bases fitting TRBD1. V shed 5 bases, J shed 2 bases, and the junction held 3 bases outside the gene matches. The CDR3 totals 13 residues. Germline values: CDR1 SNHLY, CDR2 FYNNEI. The CDR3, as DNA: TGTGCCAGCAGTTGGGACAGTACCTACGAGCAGTACTTC. This sequence encodes CASSWDSTYEQYF.

Written as DNA, the CDR3 is TGTGCCAGCAGCCTGTCAGGGAACACTGAAGCTTTCTTT. This encodes CASSLSGNTEAFF. V gene TRBV13 combines with J gene TRBJ1-1; D is unclear. Germline CDR1 is PRHDT and CDR2 is FYEKMQ (reference sequence). This CDR3 spans 13 amino acids. V was trimmed by 5 bases and J by 1 base, leaving 8 bases between them. Based on the CDR3 plus reference TRBV13 and TRBJ1-1, the full variable domain is AAGVIQSPRHLIKEKRETATLKCYPIPRHDTVYWYQQGPGQDPQFLISFYEKMQSDKGSIPDRFSAQQFSDYHSELNMSSLELGDSALYFCASSLSGNTEAFFGQGTRLTVV.

The chain recombines TRBV27 with TRBJ1-1; D possibly corresponds to TRBD1 (6 bases). CDR3 length: 14 amino acids. The V end lost 8 bases, the J end lost 1 base, and 14 bases lay between the germline ends. In germline, CDR1 is MNHEY, CDR2 SMNVEV (reference sequence). CDR3 sequence (DNA): TGTGCCAGCGGTTGGACAGCCGCGAACACTGAAGCTTTCTTT. It is translated as CASGWTAANTEAFF.

The J gene is TRBJ2-6, the V gene TRBV5-1, with D maybe TRBD1 (5 bases). Trimming cost V 3 bases and J 0 bases, with 10 bases left between them. This CDR3 has 16 residues. CDR1 SGHRS and CDR2 YFSETQ come from the germline V gene. The CDR3 coding sequence is TGCGCCAGCAGCTGGACAACGAGCTCTGGGGCCAACGTCCTGACTTTC. Translating gives CASSWTTSSGANVLTF.

The V and J genes are TRBV28 and TRBJ2-7; the D gene is possibly TRBD1 (7 bases). This CDR3 contains 15 residues. V lost 6 bases, J lost 9 bases, and 24 bases lay in between. Germline V CDR1 and CDR2: MDHEN, SYDVKM. CDR3 region: CASSTPGGYLGVQYF. CDR3 sequence (DNA): TGTGCCAGCAGCACCCCAGGGGGGTACTTAGGGGTGCAGTACTTC.

V gene TRBV2 combines with J gene TRBJ2-6; 7 bases line up with TRBD1. Trimming at V came to 6 bases and at J to 1 base, leaving 12 bases not matched to a gene. The CDR3 length is 18 residues. Germline V gives CDR1 SNHLY, CDR2 FYNNEI. This CDR3 reads CASREQGTGFSGANVLTF. The CDR3 region has the DNA TGTGCCAGCAGAGAACAGGGGACCGGTTTTTCTGGGGCCAACGTCCTGACTTTC. The full variable domain, its missing parts supplied by reference TRBV2 and TRBJ2-6, is EPEVTQTPSHQVTQMGQEVILRCVPISNHLYFYWYRQILGQKVEFLVSFYNNEISEKSEIFDDQFSVERPDGSNFTLKIRSTKLEDSAMYFCASREQGTGFSGANVLTFGAGSRLTVL.

This clone was seen just once. V gene TRBV5-1 combines with J gene TRBJ1-1, with 7 bases that match TRBD1. Trimming at V came to 3 bases and at J to 2 bases, leaving 7 bases not matched to a gene. Germline values: CDR1 SGHRS, CDR2 YFSETQ. The CDR3 runs to 15 residues. CDR3 residues: CASSWDRAPNTEAFF. The CDR3 coding sequence is TGCGCCAGCAGCTGGGACAGAGCTCCTAACACTGAAGCTTTCTTT.

The CDR3: CASSLPTSALGGELFF. DNA of the CDR3: TGTGCCAGCAGCCTTCCGACTAGCGCGCTCGGCGGGGAGCTGTTTTTT. V and J are TRBV6-6 and TRBJ2-2, with 8 bases matching TRBD2. With V trimmed by 6 bases and J by 7 bases, 13 bases remained unmatched. Germline loops: CDR1 MNHNY, CDR2 SVGAGI (reference sequence). The CDR3 has 16 residues.

The chain combines TRBV2 with TRBJ1-1, with 10 bases that match TRBD1. This CDR3 is 15 amino acids long. The V and J ends lost 5 bases and 4 bases, in that order; junction bases with no gene match: 7. Germline V gene lookup returns CDR1 SNHLY and CDR2 FYNNEI. The CDR3 protein is CASSPGQGPLTEAFF. In DNA, the CDR3 is TGTGCCAGCAGTCCGGGACAGGGGCCACTCACTGAAGCTTTCTTT.

This clone was seen a single time. The chain employs TRBV19 and TRBJ1-3; D is unresolved. The V end was cut by 3 bases, the J end by 4 bases, with 10 bases between. The V gene's germline CDR1 is LNHDA and CDR2 SQIVND (reference sequence). The CDR3 runs 14 residues. The CDR3 DNA reads as TGTGCCAGTAGTATCGGAGAATTCGGAAACACCATATATTTT. It translates to CASSIGEFGNTIYF.

This clone was picked up one time. The chain combines TRBV21-1 with TRBJ1-5; the tabulated D call, TRBD1, remains unverified against the DNA. TRBV21-1 is marked as a pseudogene. The CDR3 has 14 residues. Written as DNA, the CDR3 is TGTGCCAGCAGCCCTACAGGGACCAATCAGCCCCAGCATTTT. This codes for CASSPTGTNQPQHF.

The chain employs TRBV6-2 or TRBV6-3 and TRBJ1-1; perhaps TRBD1 as D (6 bases). CDR3 size: 12 residues. Trimming left V 2 bases short and J 10 bases short, with 11 bases between. Germline V gene sequence: CDR1 MNHEY, CDR2 SVGEGT. The CDR3 here is CASSYVQGSAFF. Written as DNA, the CDR3 is TGTGCCAGCAGTTACGTACAGGGTTCAGCTTTCTTT.

This clone was seen once. The genes are TRBV6-5 and TRBJ1-4, with 9 bases that match TRBD1. The germline CDR1 and CDR2 sequences are MNHEY and SVGAGI. The V gene end was trimmed by 7 bases and the J gene end by 7 bases; junction bases not matched to a gene: 4. The CDR3 has 13 residues. The CDR3 is CASMGQGGEKLFF. The CDR3 nucleotides are TGTGCCAGCATGGGACAGGGAGGTGAAAAACTGTTTTTT.

This clone has just a few counts. The chain joins TRBV4-2 to TRBJ2-2, with 10 bases that match TRBD2. This CDR3 spans 14 amino acids. Germline CDR1 reads LGHNA; CDR2 reads YNFKEQ. V lost 4 bases to trimming and J lost 6 bases; unmatched junction nucleotides: 2. The CDR3 sequence: CASSPGLASGELFF. Written as DNA, the CDR3 is TGTGCCAGCAGCCCGGGACTAGCGTCCGGGGAGCTGTTTTTT.

The chain uses TRBV30 and TRBJ1-6; D might be TRBD1 (6 bases). Trimming took 3 bases from V and 0 from J, leaving 6 bases between them. Germline values: CDR1 GTSNPN, CDR2 SVGIG (reference sequence). CDR3 length: 14 residues. The DNA for the CDR3 is TGTGCCTGGAGACAGGGCTCCTATAATTCACCCCTCCACTTT. Amino acid sequence: CAWRQGSYNSPLHF.

This chain's CDR3 is CSASARGTEAFF. The CDR3 bases are TGCAGTGCTAGTGCCAGGGGCACTGAAGCTTTCTTT. The chain employs TRBV20-1 and TRBJ1-1, with D maybe TRBD1 (6 bases). This CDR3 is built from 12 residues. The germline V and J ends were trimmed by 3 bases and 4 bases, with 9 bases remaining between them. CDR1 DFQATT and CDR2 SNEGSKA come from the germline V gene (reference sequence).

The chain recombines TRBV23-1 with TRBJ2-5, with 8 bases that match TRBD1. TRBV23-1 has ORF status, its function being uncertain. This CDR3 has 17 residues. V shed 2 bases, J shed 1 base, and the junction held 9 bases outside the gene matches. The CDR3, as DNA: TGCGCCAGCAGTCAAACCCCCGGACAGGGCGCCCAAGAGACCCAGTACTTC. It yields the protein CASSQTPGQGAQETQYF.

The gene calls are TRBV5-3 and TRBJ1-4; possible D gene TRBD1, 5 bases. TRBV5-3 is an open reading frame, and its role is uncertain. The CDR3 extends over 11 amino acids. Deletions cut 10 bases from V and 8 bases from J, with 12 bases between. The CDR3 protein is CARGGGEKLFF. The CDR3 DNA sequence: TGTGCCCGTGGCGGGGGAGAAAAACTGTTTTTT.

V gene TRBV5-5 combines with J gene TRBJ1-5, with a tentative D call TRBD1 (5 bases). Germline V CDR1 and CDR2: SGHKS, YYEKEE (reference sequence). The CDR3 has 17 amino acids. The ends were cut back, 4 bases at V and 7 bases at J, with 24 bases in the middle. CDR3 sequence: CASSAQASTGRRQPQHF. The CDR3 coding sequence is TGTGCCAGCAGCGCCCAAGCCTCTACAGGACGGCGACAGCCCCAGCATTTT.